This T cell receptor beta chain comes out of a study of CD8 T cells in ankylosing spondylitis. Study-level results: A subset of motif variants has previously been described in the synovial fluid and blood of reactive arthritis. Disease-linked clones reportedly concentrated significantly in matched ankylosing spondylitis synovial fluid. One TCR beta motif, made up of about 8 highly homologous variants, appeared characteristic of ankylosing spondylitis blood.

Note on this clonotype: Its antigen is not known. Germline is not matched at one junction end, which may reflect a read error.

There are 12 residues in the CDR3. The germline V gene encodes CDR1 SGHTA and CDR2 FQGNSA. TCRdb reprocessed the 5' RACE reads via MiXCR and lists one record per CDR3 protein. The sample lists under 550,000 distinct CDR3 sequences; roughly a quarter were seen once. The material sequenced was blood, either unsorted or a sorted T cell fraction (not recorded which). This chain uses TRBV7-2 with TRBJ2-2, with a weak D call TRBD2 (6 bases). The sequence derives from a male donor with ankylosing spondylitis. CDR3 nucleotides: TGTGCCTGCAGGGAGGAACCCGGGGAGCTGTTTTTT. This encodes CACREEPGELFF.